The entry below describes one TCR beta chain. Some clones are missing from TCRdb's copy, which holds only in-frame ones; the method was immunoSEQ multiplex PCR. Here the sample spans roughly 40,000 clones, about 94% being singletons. CDR1 is KGHSH, CDR2 LQKENI, per germline. Trimming removed 6 bases at V and 9 bases at J, with 14 bases between. The CDR3 spans 12 residues. The data are from a study of T cell changes during pregnancy in multiple sclerosis. The receptor comes from a female donor with multiple sclerosis, enrolled in a pregnancy study. The chain recombines TRBV18 with TRBJ1-1, with D maybe TRBD1 (6 bases). The sample here was peripheral blood, taken in the third trimester of pregnancy. The CDR3 region is CASSSQGSQAFF. CDR3 nucleotide sequence: TGTGCCAGCTCTTCACAGGGTTCACAAGCTTTCTTT.